The source of this TCR beta chain is a study of graft-versus-host responses after intestinal transplantation. Study results and limitations: The highest levels of circulating GvH clones went along with early declines in HvG clones after transplant.

Only in-frame clones appear in the TCRdb table, and some are missing; sequencing was by immunoSEQ multiplex PCR. The table records under 95,000 clones, 82% of them present only once. From germline, CDR1 is SGDLS and CDR2 YYNGEE. The V and J ends lost 0 bases and 2 bases respectively, with 9 bases between them. This CDR3 comprises 15 residues. Comments on this clone: The antigen remains undetermined.

This sequence joins TRBV9 and TRBJ1-5; no clear D gene. Source: unstimulated CD4+ T cells sorted from spleen or lymph node cells, taken before intestinal transplant. This TCR came from a human donor who received an intestinal transplant. The DNA of the CDR3 is TGTGCCAGCAGCGTAGCTTCGGGTGGCAATCAGCCCCAGCATTTT. The encoded protein is CASSVASGGNQPQHF.